This TCR beta chain was identified during a study of radiation and T cells in renal cell carcinoma. Study-wide results and limits: Baseline intratumoral clonotype presence is unknown without pretreatment biopsies. From baseline, blood top tumor clonotypes peaked at 2 weeks post-radiation.

Measured with immunoSEQ multiplex PCR; TCRdb has only the in-frame clones, and not every one. This table holds some 100,000 clones, more than 65% found once. Concerning this clone itself: Its target is unknown.

As for time point: blood 4 weeks post-SBRT, at nephrectomy. Stated treatment: 15 Gy SBRT to primary tumor, nephrectomy 4 weeks later. Nephrectomy followed 15 Gy stereotactic body radiation by 4 weeks. Clear cell pathology was present in this patient's renal cell carcinoma. The CDR3 extends over 11 amino acids. CDR1 is GTSNPN, CDR2 SVGIG, per germline (reference sequence). The V end was cut by 4 bases, the J end by 3 bases, with 6 bases between. The sample was blood, taken from a patient whose treatment included radiotherapy and nephrectomy. The TCR sequence derives from a man between 60 and 75 years old with renal cell carcinoma. The rearrangement links TRBV30 to TRBJ1-1; perhaps TRBD1 as D (6 bases). The chain's CDR3 is CAWNRDTEAFF. CDR3 in DNA: TGTGCCTGGAACAGGGACACTGAAGCTTTCTTT.